The sequence of this T cell receptor (beta chain) was determined in a study of blood T cell repertoires in COVID-19. For the study at large: The United States, Italy and Spain supplied acute and convalescent COVID-19 samples. T cells, B-cell-depleted T cells, or PBMCs supplied cDNA or gDNA.

CDR1 is MNHEY, CDR2 SMNVEV, per germline (reference sequence). The length of the CDR3 is 12 residues. The ends lost 6 bases at V and 6 bases at J; junction bases unmatched: 4. Original processing notes: Amplification of reference gene primers provided the estimated nucleated cell counts. Repertoires were generated with immunoSEQ multiplex PCR, while TCRdb's copy carries only in-frame clones and drops some. V, J and clone size are taken as reported in that table, and D and trimming were inferred from the DNA itself. The sample has about 270,000 clones; roughly 84% are singletons. Sequencing input: peripheral blood. This receptor was identified in a woman between 18 and 29 years old with acute or convalescent COVID-19. The J gene is TRBJ1-2, the V gene TRBV27; 7 bases are a match to TRBD1. The CDR3 sequence is CASRSTGHGYTF. The CDR3 DNA reads as TGTGCCAGCAGATCGACAGGGCATGGCTACACCTTC.